This entry concerns a single T cell receptor beta chain. Its antigen target is currently unknown. Per-base quality was not reported, and no clone a single base away is much larger than it. The sample's treatment or condition label is to be understood as: preoperative locoregional IRX-2 cytokine immunotherapy. The samples were obtained from a phase Ib study that tested preoperative, locoregional IRX-2 cytokine immunotherapy meant to prime immune responses. The donors were early-stage breast cancer patients who were given IRX-2 prior to surgery. The library relied on the immunoSEQ multiplex PCR assay. TCRdb mirrors the immuneACCESS table, restricted to in-frame sequences. Some clones are absent from its copies; in checked studies, under half trace to an unresolved V gene, and the reason for the others is unknown. Across this sample there are about 7,700 clones, with more than 75% seen only once. The ten largest account for over 15% of the sample.

This sample was included in a study of preoperative IRX-2 immunotherapy in early breast cancer (dated by TCRdb to the late 2010s). Including the terminal cysteine and phenylalanine, the CDR3 comprises 15 residues. The DNA shown is the 45-base CDR3, in frame from base 1. V has 5 bases trimmed and J has 1 base trimmed; junction bases matching no gene number 7. Reading the germline V gene gives CDR1 SGDLS and CDR2 YYNGEE. The sample was tumor tissue, taken after IRX-2 immunotherapy. The receptor was isolated from a human donor with breast cancer. The chain is encoded by TRBV9 joined to TRBJ2-5; TRBD2 matches 8 bases in the middle. The CDR3: CASSGSRGVQETQYF. The DNA sequence follows: TGTGCCAGCAGTGGCTCGCGGGGGGTCCAAGAGACCCAGTACTTC.